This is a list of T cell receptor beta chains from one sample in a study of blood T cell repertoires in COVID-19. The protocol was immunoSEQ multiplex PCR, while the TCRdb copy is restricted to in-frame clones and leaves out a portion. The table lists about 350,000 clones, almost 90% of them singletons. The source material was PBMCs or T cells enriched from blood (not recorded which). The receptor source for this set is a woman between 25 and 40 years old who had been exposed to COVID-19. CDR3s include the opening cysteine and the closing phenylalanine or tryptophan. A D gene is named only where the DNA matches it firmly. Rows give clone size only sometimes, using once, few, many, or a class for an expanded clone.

cdr3_aa: CASSAASGTYNEQFF; cdr3_nt: TGTGCCAGCAGCGCCGCTAGCGGGACCTACAATGAGCAGTTCTTC; j_call: TRBJ2-1; clone_size: NA; v_call: TRBV9; d_call: TRBD2
cdr3_aa: CASSPLNENYGYTF; cdr3_nt: TGTGCCAGCAGCCCACTGAACGAGAACTATGGCTACACCTTC; j_call: TRBJ1-2; clone_size: NA; v_call: TRBV9; d_call: NA
cdr3_aa: CASILFGGRTEAFF; cdr3_nt: TGTGCCAGCATCCTGTTTGGAGGGCGCACTGAAGCTTTCTTT; j_call: TRBJ1-1; clone_size: few; v_call: TRBV28; d_call: NA
cdr3_aa: CASSVGTSGTHSYEQYF; cdr3_nt: TGTGCCAGCAGCGTCGGGACTAGCGGGACGCACTCCTACGAGCAGTACTTC; j_call: TRBJ2-7; clone_size: NA; v_call: TRBV9; d_call: TRBD2
cdr3_aa: CALVVGASGNTIYF; cdr3_nt: TGTGCCCTCGTTGTGGGGGCCTCTGGAAACACCATATATTTT; j_call: TRBJ1-3; clone_size: NA; v_call: TRBV30; d_call: NA
cdr3_aa: CASRADRGGNSPLHF; cdr3_nt: TGTGCCAGCAGAGCCGACAGGGGGGGTAATTCACCCCTCCACTTT; j_call: TRBJ1-6; clone_size: once; v_call: TRBV25-1; d_call: TRBD1
cdr3_aa: CATSREAASSYNSPLHF; cdr3_nt: TGTGCCACCAGCAGAGAGGCAGCGAGCTCCTATAATTCACCCCTCCACTTT; j_call: TRBJ1-6; clone_size: NA; v_call: TRBV15; d_call: NA
cdr3_aa: CASSSSTGPYEQYF; cdr3_nt: TGCGCCAGCAGCTCATCGACAGGGCCCTACGAGCAGTACTTC; j_call: TRBJ2-7; clone_size: NA; v_call: TRBV5-1; d_call: TRBD1
cdr3_aa: CASSFRGVYEQYF; cdr3_nt: TGTGCCAGCAGTTTTCGGGGGGTCTACGAGCAGTACTTC; j_call: TRBJ2-7; clone_size: NA; v_call: TRBV28; d_call: TRBD2
cdr3_aa: CASSLDSEAFF; cdr3_nt: TGCGCCAGCAGCCTAGACAGTGAAGCTTTCTTT; j_call: TRBJ1-1; clone_size: NA; v_call: TRBV5-1; d_call: NA
cdr3_aa: CASSTYRRNSYEQYF; cdr3_nt: TGTGCCAGCTCCACGTACAGGAGAAACTCCTACGAGCAGTACTTC; j_call: TRBJ2-7; clone_size: NA; v_call: TRBV7-2; d_call: NA
cdr3_aa: CATSGPGQGKETQYF; cdr3_nt: TGTGCCACCAGCGGTCCGGGACAGGGCAAAGAGACCCAGTACTTC; j_call: TRBJ2-5; clone_size: once; v_call: TRBV15; d_call: TRBD1
cdr3_aa: CVSSPGQENAEAFF; cdr3_nt: TGTGTCAGTAGTCCCGGACAGGAGAACGCTGAAGCTTTCTTT; j_call: TRBJ1-1; clone_size: NA; v_call: TRBV19; d_call: TRBD1
cdr3_aa: CASSLTPEGSYNEQFF; cdr3_nt: TGTGCCAGCAGCCTTACCCCGGAGGGCTCCTACAATGAGCAGTTCTTC; j_call: TRBJ2-1; clone_size: NA; v_call: TRBV27; d_call: NA
cdr3_aa: CASSHGSSEAFF; cdr3_nt: TGTGCCAGCAGTCACGGTTCATCTGAAGCTTTCTTT; j_call: TRBJ1-1; clone_size: NA; v_call: TRBV6-5; d_call: NA
cdr3_aa: CASSAAIATGREKLFF; cdr3_nt: TGTGCCAGCAGTGCGGCGATAGCGACCGGGAGGGAAAAACTGTTTTTT; j_call: TRBJ1-4; clone_size: NA; v_call: TRBV6-1; d_call: NA
cdr3_aa: CASSVARASYNEQFF; cdr3_nt: TGTGCCAGCAGCGTAGCGCGGGCTTCCTACAATGAGCAGTTCTTC; j_call: TRBJ2-1; clone_size: NA; v_call: TRBV9; d_call: NA